Listed below are T cell receptor beta chains from one sample, sequenced in a study of blood T cell repertoires in COVID-19. Sequencing was performed with immunoSEQ multiplex PCR; in TCRdb, only in-frame clones are kept and a portion is missing. Of some 200,000 clones in the sample, 75% to 90% were seen once. Sequenced sample: PBMCs or T cells enriched from blood (not recorded which). The receptors come from a man between 40 and 49 years old who had recovered from COVID-19. Each CDR3 is given with its conserved first and last residue. Each record gives: J gene, D gene, V gene, clone size, CDR3 protein, CDR3 DNA. A D gene is named only where the DNA matches it firmly. Not every row has a clone size; where given, it reads once, few, many or a size class.

>TRBJ2-1|NA|TRBV12-3/TRBV12-4|once
CASEEYNEQFF
TGTGCCAGCGAGGAGTACAATGAGCAGTTCTTC
>TRBJ1-4|NA|TRBV7-9|NA
CASSGSEKLFF
TGTGCCAGCAGCGGCAGTGAAAAACTGTTTTTT
>TRBJ2-1|TRBD2|TRBV10-3|NA
CAIQGTSGDYNEQFF
TGTGCCATCCAAGGGACTAGCGGCGATTACAATGAGCAGTTCTTC
>TRBJ2-3|TRBD2|TRBV2|few
CASLTTSGDRDTQYF
TGTGCCAGCCTAACTACTAGCGGGGATAGAGATACGCAGTATTTT
>TRBJ2-2|NA|TRBV4-2|few
CASSQDSGNTGELFF
TGTGCCAGCAGCCAAGATAGCGGGAACACCGGGGAGCTGTTTTTT
>TRBJ2-7|NA|TRBV10-3|NA
CAIGPPPTYEQYF
TGTGCCATCGGGCCCCCGCCTACCTACGAGCAGTACTTC
>TRBJ1-5|TRBD1|TRBV4-2|many
CASSQEITGGSNQPQHF
TGTGCCAGCAGCCAAGAGATCACAGGGGGCAGCAATCAGCCCCAGCATTTT
>TRBJ1-6|NA|TRBV9|NA
CASSVVAGLNSPLHF
TGTGCCAGCAGCGTAGTTGCAGGGCTAAATTCACCCCTCCACTTT
>TRBJ1-2|NA|TRBV29-1|few
CSVVRELSRDGYTF
TGCAGCGTTGTTCGGGAATTGAGTAGGGATGGCTACACCTTC
>TRBJ2-7|NA|TRBV19|NA
CASSVKTGRSSYEQYF
TGTGCCAGTAGCGTCAAGACAGGCCGCAGCTCCTACGAGCAGTACTTC
>TRBJ2-1|TRBD2|TRBV18|NA
CASSPRGGATGEQFF
TGTGCCAGCTCCCCACGGGGGGGGGCCACTGGTGAGCAGTTCTTC
>TRBJ1-3|NA|TRBV7-8|NA
CASSLGRRGSGNTIYF
TGTGCCAGCAGCTTAGGGCGCAGGGGTTCTGGAAACACCATATATTTT
>TRBJ2-7|NA|TRBV6-5|NA
CASSYSSRLGYEQYF
TGTGCCAGCAGTTACTCGTCACGACTCGGCTACGAGCAGTACTTC
>TRBJ2-7|NA|TRBV28|once
CASSFGQTYSYEQYF
TGTGCCAGCAGTTTCGGACAGACCTACTCCTACGAGCAGTACTTC
>TRBJ1-2|TRBD1|TRBV4-1|NA
CASSLLTGTYGYTF
TGCGCCAGCAGCCTCCTGACAGGGACCTATGGCTACACCTTC
>TRBJ2-5|NA|TRBV21-1|few
CASSKGRQAYQETQYF
TGTGCCAGCAGCAAAGGTAGACAGGCCTACCAAGAGACCCAGTACTTC
>TRBJ1-2|TRBD1|TRBV18|NA
CASSPGGTVLYGYTF
TGTGCCAGCTCCCCGGGCGGGACAGTTCTTTATGGCTACACCTTC
>TRBJ2-5|NA|TRBV4-2|NA
CASSQDRKGETQYF
TGTGCCAGCAGCCAAGATCGTAAGGGGGAGACCCAGTACTTC
>TRBJ1-5|NA|TRBV18|NA
CASSPTRGPQHF
TGTGCCAGCTCACCAACAAGGGGACCCCAGCATTTT
>TRBJ2-3|TRBD2|TRBV24-1|NA
CATSDRRLAGISDTQYF
TGTGCCACCAGTGACCGAAGACTAGCGGGAATTTCAGATACGCAGTATTTT
>TRBJ1-5|TRBD1|TRBV30|once
CAWRPFGQGGDQPQHF
TGTGCCTGGAGACCATTTGGACAGGGCGGGGATCAGCCCCAGCATTTT
>TRBJ2-5|NA|TRBV24-1|NA
CATSDTQETQYF
TGTGCCACCAGTGATACTCAAGAGACCCAGTACTTC
>TRBJ2-5|NA|TRBV5-6|NA
CASSQGSRGETQYF
TGTGCCAGCAGCCAAGGCTCCCGGGGGGAGACCCAGTACTTC
>TRBJ2-7|TRBD1|TRBV18|NA
CASSPTQGAYEQYF
TGTGCCAGCTCACCAACCCAGGGGGCCTACGAGCAGTACTTC
>TRBJ2-1|TRBD2|TRBV10-2|many
CASSENSGILYNEQFF
TGCGCCAGCAGTGAGAATAGCGGGATACTCTACAATGAGCAGTTCTTC
>TRBJ2-1|NA|TRBV14|once
CASSQGVGSSSYNEQFF
TGTGCCAGCAGCCAAGGGGTCGGGTCTAGCTCCTACAATGAGCAGTTCTTC
>TRBJ1-1|NA|TRBV11-3|NA
CASSPGGLGENTEAFF
TGTGCCAGCAGCCCCGGGGGATTGGGTGAGAACACTGAAGCTTTCTTT
>TRBJ1-5|TRBD1|TRBV7-9|many
CASRHNGTANQPQHF
TGTGCCAGCAGACACAATGGGACAGCTAATCAGCCCCAGCATTTT
>TRBJ2-2|TRBD2|TRBV11-2|NA
CASSLLAGRTGELFF
TGTGCCAGCAGCTTACTAGCGGGACGGACCGGGGAGCTGTTTTTT